This TCR beta chain came from a study of vaccination and CD4 T cells after COVID-19. Study in general: Participants were administered two doses of either the BNT162b2 or the mRNA-1273 vaccine. Blood was drawn a median around 74 days post second dose, range 14 to 241. The authors gave control cultures a CEFX pool, an HIV-1 Nef pool, or no peptide.

Treatment described: approximately nine-day PBMC culture with coronavirus spike peptide pools or control peptides (ViraFEST assay). Germline-derived CDR1 and CDR2 are SNHLY and FYNNEI. V shed 7 bases and J shed 10 bases, with 17 bases lying between them. This CDR3 has 14 residues. The sample holds a few counts of this clonotype. What it recognizes is unknown. Sequencing of the DNA from cultured CD4+ T cells was carried out with the Oncomine TCR Beta short-read assay. The genomic DNA was obtained from cultured CD4+ T cells by extraction with the QIAamp micro DNA kit. TCRdb re-analysed the PCR reads in MiXCR, keeping a single row per CDR3 protein. The sample has under 25,000 distinct CDR3 sequences, over 45% seen once.

This receptor was identified in a human donor with COVID-19. Sequencing used cultured CD4+ T cells from blood. The rearrangement uses TRBV2 and TRBJ1-6, with TRBD1 as a possible D gene (6 bases). Here the CDR3 DNA reads TGTGCCAGCAAGGGGTGGGCAGGGGAATCACCCCTCCACTTT. This encodes CASKGWAGESPLHF. Supplemented by reference TRBV2 and TRBJ1-6, the full variable domain reads EPEVTQTPSHQVTQMGQEVILRCVPISNHLYFYWYRQILGQKVEFLVSFYNNEISEKSEIFDDQFSVERPDGSNFTLKIRSTKLEDSAMYFCASKGWAGESPLHFGNGTRLTVT.